Listed below are T cell receptor beta chains from one sample, sequenced in a study of T cell changes during pregnancy in multiple sclerosis. Using immunoSEQ multiplex PCR, the repertoire was profiled, and TCRdb retains in-frame clones only, with some absent. The table lists around 40,000 clones, more than 85% of them singletons, with just under 0.5% in the top ten. The source material was CD4+ T cells from peripheral blood mononuclear cells, sampled in the second trimester of pregnancy. These receptors were taken from a female donor in good health, enrolled as a control in a pregnancy study. Both conserved end residues are part of each CDR3. The order of the fields is clone size, D gene, V gene, J gene, CDR3 protein, CDR3 DNA. The D gene is left open where the match is weak. Size values are once, few and many counts, or a class for expanded clones, and some rows have none.

size: once; D: .; V: TRBV28; J: TRBJ1-4; CDR3: CASSWGATNEKLFF; DNA: TGTGCCAGCAGTTGGGGCGCAACTAATGAAAAACTGTTTTTT
size: once; D: TRBD2; V: TRBV28; J: TRBJ2-7; CDR3: CASSRTSSGYSYEQYF; DNA: TGTGCCAGCAGTCGAACCTCTAGCGGGTATAGCTACGAGCAGTACTTC
size: .; D: .; V: TRBV7-8; J: TRBJ1-4; CDR3: CASSLTSASEKLFF; DNA: TGTGCCAGCTCCTTGACATCGGCCAGTGAAAAACTGTTTTTT
size: .; D: .; V: TRBV5-4; J: TRBJ2-3; CDR3: CASSLELVGADTQYF; DNA: TGTGCCAGCAGCTTGGAACTAGTCGGAGCAGATACGCAGTATTTT
size: .; D: .; V: TRBV14; J: TRBJ2-7; CDR3: CASSQGGANYEQYF; DNA: TGTGCCAGCAGCCAAGGAGGCGCTAACTACGAGCAGTACTTC
size: .; D: .; V: TRBV30; J: TRBJ2-5; CDR3: CAWSPHGGKTQYF; DNA: TGTGCCTGGAGTCCTCACGGGGGAAAGACCCAGTACTTC
size: .; D: TRBD1; V: TRBV19; J: TRBJ1-2; CDR3: CASLSEGTGSMSYGYTF; DNA: TGTGCCAGCCTGTCCGAAGGGACAGGGAGTATGAGCTATGGCTACACCTTC
size: .; D: TRBD2; V: TRBV6-5; J: TRBJ2-5; CDR3: CASSYSYGGGETQYF; DNA: TGTGCCAGCAGTTACTCGTACGGCGGGGGAGAGACCCAGTACTTC
size: .; D: .; V: TRBV5-6; J: TRBJ2-3; CDR3: CASSLYPQGDTQYF; DNA: TGTGCCAGCAGCTTGTACCCCCAGGGAGATACGCAGTATTTT
size: .; D: .; V: TRBV10-3; J: TRBJ2-2; CDR3: CAIGGATSGELFF; DNA: TGTGCCATCGGCGGGGCGACGAGCGGGGAGCTGTTTTTT
size: .; D: TRBD2; V: TRBV25-1; J: TRBJ2-1; CDR3: CASSGGGLGNEQFF; DNA: TGTGCCAGCAGTGGGGGGGGACTAGGGAATGAGCAGTTCTTC
size: .; D: TRBD1; V: TRBV5-1; J: TRBJ2-7; CDR3: CASSGGQGAREQYF; DNA: TGCGCCAGCAGCGGGGGACAGGGGGCTCGGGAGCAGTACTTC
size: once; D: .; V: TRBV11-2; J: TRBJ2-1; CDR3: CASSSIVGRGYNEQFF; DNA: TGTGCCAGCAGCTCAATTGTCGGACGGGGTTACAATGAGCAGTTCTTC
size: .; D: .; V: TRBV5-4; J: TRBJ2-1; CDR3: CASSWGPGNEQFF; DNA: TGTGCCAGCAGCTGGGGCCCAGGGAATGAGCAGTTCTTC
size: .; D: TRBD2; V: TRBV19; J: TRBJ2-1; CDR3: CASSIGGRGSEQFF; DNA: TGTGCCAGTAGTATTGGCGGGAGGGGTAGTGAGCAGTTCTTC
size: .; D: .; V: TRBV6-5; J: TRBJ2-5; CDR3: CASSYSAGQETQYF; DNA: TGTGCCAGCAGTTACTCGGCGGGGCAAGAGACCCAGTACTTC
size: .; D: .; V: TRBV10-3; J: TRBJ2-7; CDR3: CATKTGEVPYEQYF; DNA: TGTGCCACAAAAACAGGGGAGGTCCCCTACGAGCAGTACTTC
size: .; D: TRBD2; V: TRBV9; J: TRBJ2-1; CDR3: CASSVEGSGGGEQFF; DNA: TGTGCCAGCAGCGTAGAAGGTAGCGGGGGGGGTGAGCAGTTCTTC
size: .; D: .; V: TRBV7-9; J: TRBJ2-1; CDR3: CASSGLTMANEQFF; DNA: TGTGCCAGCAGCGGACTTACGATGGCCAATGAGCAGTTCTTC
size: .; D: TRBD1; V: TRBV7-3; J: TRBJ2-1; CDR3: CASSRTGQGEPFF; DNA: TGTGCCAGCAGCCGAACAGGACAGGGAGAACCGTTCTTC
size: .; D: TRBD1; V: TRBV6-5; J: TRBJ2-1; CDR3: CASSPYGTDNEQFF; DNA: TGTGCCAGCAGTCCGTACGGGACAGACAATGAGCAGTTCTTC
size: few; D: .; V: TRBV19; J: TRBJ1-5; CDR3: CASSIAWGLSNQPQHF; DNA: TGTGCCAGTAGTATAGCCTGGGGCCTAAGCAATCAGCCCCAGCATTTT